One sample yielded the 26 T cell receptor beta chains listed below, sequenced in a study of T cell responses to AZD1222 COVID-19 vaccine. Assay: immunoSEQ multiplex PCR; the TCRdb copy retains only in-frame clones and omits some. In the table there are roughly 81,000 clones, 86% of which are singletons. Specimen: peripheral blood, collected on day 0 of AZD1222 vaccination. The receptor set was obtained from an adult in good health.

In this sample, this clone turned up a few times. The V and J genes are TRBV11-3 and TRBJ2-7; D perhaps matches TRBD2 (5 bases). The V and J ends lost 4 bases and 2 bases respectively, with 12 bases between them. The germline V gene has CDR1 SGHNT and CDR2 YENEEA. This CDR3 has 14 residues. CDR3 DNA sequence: TGTGCCAGCAGCTCAAGGACGGGAACCTACGAGCAGTACTTC. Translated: CASSSRTGTYEQYF.

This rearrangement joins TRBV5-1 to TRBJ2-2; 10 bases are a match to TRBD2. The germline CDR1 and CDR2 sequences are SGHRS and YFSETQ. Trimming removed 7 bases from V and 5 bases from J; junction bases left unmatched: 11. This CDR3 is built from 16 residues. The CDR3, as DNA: TGCGCCAGCCACCCCACTAGCGGGGATTATACCGGGGAGCTGTTTTTT. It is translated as CASHPTSGDYTGELFF.

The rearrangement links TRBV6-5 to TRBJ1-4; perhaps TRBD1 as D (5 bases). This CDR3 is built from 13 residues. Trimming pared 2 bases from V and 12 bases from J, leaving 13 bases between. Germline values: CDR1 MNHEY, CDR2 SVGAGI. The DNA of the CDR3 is TGTGCCAGCAGTTACCGGGGCGTTGAGGAACTGTTTTTT. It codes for CASSYRGVEELFF.

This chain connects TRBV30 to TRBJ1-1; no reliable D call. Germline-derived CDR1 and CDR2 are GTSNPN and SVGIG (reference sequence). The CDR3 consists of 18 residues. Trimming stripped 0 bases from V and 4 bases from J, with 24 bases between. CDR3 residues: CAWSVPGSSAGWATEAFF. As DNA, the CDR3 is TGTGCCTGGAGTGTACCCGGCAGCTCCGCAGGCTGGGCCACTGAAGCTTTCTTT.

The CDR3 DNA follows: TGTGCCAGCAGCCGCGACAGAGATCTTTCACCCCTCCACTTT. As protein: CASSRDRDLSPLHF. The chain uses TRBV2 and TRBJ1-6; a weak D match, TRBD1 (5 bases). The CDR3 covers 14 residues. The V and J ends lost 6 bases and 9 bases respectively, with 15 bases between them. CDR1 is SNHLY and CDR2 is FYNNEI in the germline V gene.

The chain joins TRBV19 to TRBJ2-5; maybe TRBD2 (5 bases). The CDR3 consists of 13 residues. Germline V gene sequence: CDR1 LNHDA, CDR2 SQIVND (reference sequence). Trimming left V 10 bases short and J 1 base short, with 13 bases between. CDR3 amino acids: CATSSDFQETQYF. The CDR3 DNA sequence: TGTGCCACCTCGTCGGACTTCCAAGAGACCCAGTACTTC.

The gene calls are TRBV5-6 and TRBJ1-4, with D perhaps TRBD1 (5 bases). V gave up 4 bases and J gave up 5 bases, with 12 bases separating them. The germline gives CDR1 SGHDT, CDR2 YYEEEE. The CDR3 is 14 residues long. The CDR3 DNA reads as TGTGCCAGCAGCCTACGGCAGGGAAATGAAAAACTGTTTTTT. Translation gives CASSLRQGNEKLFF.

CDR3 sequence (DNA): TGCGCCAGCAGCATGAGGACTAGCGGGCCCTACAATGAGCAGTTCTTC. This translates into CASSMRTSGPYNEQFF. The chain employs TRBV4-1 and TRBJ2-1, with 11 nucleotides matching TRBD2. This CDR3 has 16 residues. V was pared by 5 bases and J by 2 bases, with 5 bases of the junction left unmatched. CDR1 and CDR2 from the germline V gene are MGHRA and YSYEKL.

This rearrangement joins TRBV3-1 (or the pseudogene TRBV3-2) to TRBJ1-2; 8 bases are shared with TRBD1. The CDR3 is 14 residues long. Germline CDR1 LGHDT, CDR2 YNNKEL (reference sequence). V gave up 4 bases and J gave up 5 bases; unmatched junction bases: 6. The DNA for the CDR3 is TGTGCCAGCAGCCCAGTCGACAGGGGTTATGGCTACACCTTC. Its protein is CASSPVDRGYGYTF.

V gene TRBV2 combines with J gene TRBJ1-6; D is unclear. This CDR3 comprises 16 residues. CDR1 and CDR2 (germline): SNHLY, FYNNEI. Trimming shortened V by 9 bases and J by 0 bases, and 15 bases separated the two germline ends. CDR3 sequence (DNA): TGTGCCAGTATGAAAGACCAGAGCTCCTATAATTCACCCCTCCACTTT. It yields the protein CASMKDQSSYNSPLHF. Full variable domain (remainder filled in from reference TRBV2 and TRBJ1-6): EPEVTQTPSHQVTQMGQEVILRCVPISNHLYFYWYRQILGQKVEFLVSFYNNEISEKSEIFDDQFSVERPDGSNFTLKIRSTKLEDSAMYFCASMKDQSSYNSPLHFGNGTRLTVT.

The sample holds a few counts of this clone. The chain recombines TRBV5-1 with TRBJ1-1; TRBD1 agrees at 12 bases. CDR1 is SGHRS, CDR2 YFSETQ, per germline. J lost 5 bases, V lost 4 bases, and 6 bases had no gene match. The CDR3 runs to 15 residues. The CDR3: CASSRGQGAGTEAFF. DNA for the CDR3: TGCGCCAGCAGCAGGGGACAGGGGGCAGGGACTGAAGCTTTCTTT.

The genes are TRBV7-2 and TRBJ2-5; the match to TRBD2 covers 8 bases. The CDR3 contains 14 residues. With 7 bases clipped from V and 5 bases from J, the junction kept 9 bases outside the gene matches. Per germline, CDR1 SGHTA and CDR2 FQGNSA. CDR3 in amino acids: CASTPAGGRETQYF. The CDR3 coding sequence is TGTGCCAGCACCCCCGCGGGAGGCCGGGAGACCCAGTACTTC.

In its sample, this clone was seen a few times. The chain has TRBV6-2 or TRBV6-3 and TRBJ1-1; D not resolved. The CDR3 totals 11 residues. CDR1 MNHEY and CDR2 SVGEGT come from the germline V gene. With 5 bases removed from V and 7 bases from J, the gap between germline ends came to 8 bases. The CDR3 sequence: CASSLRLEAFF. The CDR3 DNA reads TGTGCCAGCAGTCTCAGACTTGAAGCTTTCTTT.

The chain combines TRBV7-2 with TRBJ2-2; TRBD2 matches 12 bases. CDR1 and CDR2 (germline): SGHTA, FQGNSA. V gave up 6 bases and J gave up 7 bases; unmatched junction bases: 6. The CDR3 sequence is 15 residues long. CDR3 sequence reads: CASRTTSGSVGELFF. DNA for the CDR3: TGTGCCAGCAGGACGACTAGCGGGAGTGTCGGGGAGCTGTTTTTT. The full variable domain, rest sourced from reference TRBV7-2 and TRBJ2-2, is GAGVSQSPSNKVTEKGKDVELRCDPISGHTALYWYRQSLGQGLEFLIYFQGNSAPDKSGLPSDRFSAERTGGSVSTLTIQRTQQEDSAVYLCASRTTSGSVGELFFGEGSRLTVL.

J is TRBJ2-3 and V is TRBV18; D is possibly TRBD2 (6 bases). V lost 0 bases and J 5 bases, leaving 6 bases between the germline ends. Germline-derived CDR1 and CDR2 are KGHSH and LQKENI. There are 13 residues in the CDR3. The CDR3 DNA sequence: TGTGCCAGCTCACCACCGGGGGGAGATACGCAGTATTTT. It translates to CASSPPGGDTQYF.

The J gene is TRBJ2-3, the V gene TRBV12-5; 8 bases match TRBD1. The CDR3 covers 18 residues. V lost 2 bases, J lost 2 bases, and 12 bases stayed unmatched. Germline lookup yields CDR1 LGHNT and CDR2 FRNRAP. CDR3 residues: CASGLPPQGGILTDTQYF. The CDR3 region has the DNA TGTGCTAGTGGTTTGCCACCACAGGGGGGAATCCTCACAGATACGCAGTATTTT.

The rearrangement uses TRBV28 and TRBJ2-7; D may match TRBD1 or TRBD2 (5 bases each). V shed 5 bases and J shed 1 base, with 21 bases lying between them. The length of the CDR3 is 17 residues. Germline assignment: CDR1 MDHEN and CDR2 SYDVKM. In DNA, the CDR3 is TGTGCCAGCAGTCCTCCGGTTAGGGGACCCCGTTCCTACGAGCAGTACTTC. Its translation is CASSPPVRGPRSYEQYF. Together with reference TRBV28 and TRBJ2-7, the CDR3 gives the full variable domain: DVKVTQSSRYLVKRTGEKVFLECVQDMDHENMFWYRQDPGLGLRLIYFSYDVKMKEKGDIPEGYSVSREKKERFSLILESASTNQTSMYLCASSPPVRGPRSYEQYFGPGTRLTVT.

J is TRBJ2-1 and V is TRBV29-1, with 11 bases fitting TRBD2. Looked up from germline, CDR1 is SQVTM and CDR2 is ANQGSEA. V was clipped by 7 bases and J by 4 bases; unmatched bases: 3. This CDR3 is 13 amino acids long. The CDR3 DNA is TGCAGCGCAAGACTAGCGGGATACAATGAGCAGTTCTTC. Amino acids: CSARLAGYNEQFF.

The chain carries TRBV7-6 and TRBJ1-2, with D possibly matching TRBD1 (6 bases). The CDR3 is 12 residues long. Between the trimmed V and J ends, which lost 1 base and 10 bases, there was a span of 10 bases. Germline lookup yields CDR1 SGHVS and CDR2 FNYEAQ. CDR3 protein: CASSLVGGPYTF. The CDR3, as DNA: TGTGCCAGCAGCTTAGTTGGGGGGCCCTACACCTTC.

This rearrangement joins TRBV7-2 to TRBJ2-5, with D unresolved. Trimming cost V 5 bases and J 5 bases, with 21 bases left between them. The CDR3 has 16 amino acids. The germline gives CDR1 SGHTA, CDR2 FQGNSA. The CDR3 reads CASSPAVTTIGETQYF. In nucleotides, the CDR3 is TGTGCCAGCAGCCCGGCGGTGACAACCATCGGGGAGACCCAGTACTTC. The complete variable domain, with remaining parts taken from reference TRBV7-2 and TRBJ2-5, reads GAGVSQSPSNKVTEKGKDVELRCDPISGHTALYWYRQSLGQGLEFLIYFQGNSAPDKSGLPSDRFSAERTGGSVSTLTIQRTQQEDSAVYLCASSPAVTTIGETQYFGPGTRLLVL.

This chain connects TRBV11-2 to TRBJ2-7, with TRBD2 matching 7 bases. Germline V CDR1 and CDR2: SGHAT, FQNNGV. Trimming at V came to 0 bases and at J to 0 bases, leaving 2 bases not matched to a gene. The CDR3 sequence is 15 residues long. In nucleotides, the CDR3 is TGTGCCAGCAGCTTAGAGCCTAGCGGCTCCTACGAGCAGTACTTC. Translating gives CASSLEPSGSYEQYF.

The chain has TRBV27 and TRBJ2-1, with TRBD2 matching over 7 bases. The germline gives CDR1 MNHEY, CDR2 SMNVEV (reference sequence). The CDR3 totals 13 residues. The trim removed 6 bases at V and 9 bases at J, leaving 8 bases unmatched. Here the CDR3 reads CASRAGLRGEQFF. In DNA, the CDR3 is TGTGCCAGCAGAGCGGGACTACGTGGTGAGCAGTTCTTC.

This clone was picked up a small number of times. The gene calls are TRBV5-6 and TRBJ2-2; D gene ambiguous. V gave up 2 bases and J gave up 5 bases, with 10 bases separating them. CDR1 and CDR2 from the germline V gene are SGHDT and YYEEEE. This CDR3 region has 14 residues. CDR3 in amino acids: CASSFLPKTGELFF. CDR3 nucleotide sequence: TGTGCCAGCAGCTTCCTGCCCAAGACCGGGGAGCTGTTTTTT.

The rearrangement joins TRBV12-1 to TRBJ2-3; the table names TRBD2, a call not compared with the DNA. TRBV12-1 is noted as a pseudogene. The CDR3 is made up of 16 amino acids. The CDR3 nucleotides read TGTGCCAGCAGCTTTCTCCGACTAGCGGGGACAGATACGCAGTATTTT. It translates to CASSFLRLAGTDTQYF.

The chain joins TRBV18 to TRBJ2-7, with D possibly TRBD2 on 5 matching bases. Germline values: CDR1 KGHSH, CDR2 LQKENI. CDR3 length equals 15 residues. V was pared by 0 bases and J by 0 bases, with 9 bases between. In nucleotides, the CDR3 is TGTGCCAGCTCACCACCGTTGGGGAGCTCCTACGAGCAGTACTTC. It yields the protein CASSPPLGSSYEQYF.

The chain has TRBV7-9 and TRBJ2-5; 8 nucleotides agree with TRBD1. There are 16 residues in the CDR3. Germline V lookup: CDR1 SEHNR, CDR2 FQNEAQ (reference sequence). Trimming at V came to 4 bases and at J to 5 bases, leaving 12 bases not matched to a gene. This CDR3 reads CASSYSGGAVGETQYF. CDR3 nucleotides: TGTGCCAGCAGCTACTCAGGGGGCGCGGTCGGTGAGACCCAGTACTTC.